This TCR beta chain is from a study of metastatic and nonmetastatic thyroid tumors. Study as a whole: Across blood and tumor or nodule tissue, repertoires from malignant and benign thyroid patients were compared with one another. Whole-study results and caveats: Malignant tumors reportedly showed significantly higher TCR beta diversity than benign nodules in both blood and tumor.

A word on this clone: The antigen remains unidentified. At one end, the junction sequence differs from germline, possibly due to a read error.

Nobody among the patients had been given any treatment before thyroid surgery. TCRdb reanalyzed the PCR reads with MiXCR. Seen here are about 33,000 clones, over 15% observed once, and the top ten hold approximately 5%. Germline V gene data show CDR1 as DFQATT and CDR2 as SNEGSKA (reference sequence). This CDR3 is 13 amino acids long. The origin of this receptor is a female donor with papillary thyroid cancer or a benign thyroid nodule (not recorded which). Some clones in this sample may be carry-over from other donors' samples. The chain recombines TRBV20-1 with TRBJ2-7; TRBD2 matches 7 bases. Sequencing input: blood. The CDR3 spells CIAPGTSAYEQYF. CDR3 DNA sequence: TGCATTGCTCCCGGTACTAGCGCGTACGAGCAGTACTTC.